A single sample is the source of the 28 T cell receptor beta chains below, sequenced in a study of shared clonotypes between healthy human individuals (dated by TCRdb to between 2020 and 2021). Receptors were amplified or captured by the immunoSEQ multiplex PCR assay. The source is immuneACCESS, and TCRdb retained only in-frame sequences with V and J called. Part of the clones is not carried over; for the studies checked, unresolved V genes explain less than half of this, and the remainder is unexplained. Counted in this sample were fewer than 3 million clones; around 90% of them appeared once. The ten largest account for approximately 0.4% of the sample. The sequenced sample was naive CD4+ T cells from PBMCs. The sample's cell subset or site label is to be understood as: CD45RA+ positively selected. The receptors here all came from a man aged 18 to 29 in good health. Some clones in this sample may be carry-over from other donors' samples.

The CDR3 is CASSIDGLDSGYEQYF. Here the CDR3 DNA reads TGTGCCAGTAGTATAGATGGACTAGATTCTGGCTACGAGCAGTACTTC. The chain is built from TRBV19 and TRBJ2-7; 7 bases align to TRBD2. The CDR3 runs to 16 residues. With 0 bases clipped from V and 3 bases from J, the junction kept 8 bases outside the gene matches. From germline, CDR1 is LNHDA and CDR2 SQIVND (reference sequence).

The rearrangement joins TRBV19 to TRBJ2-3; possible D gene TRBD1, 6 bases. This CDR3 is 13 amino acids long. Germline CDR1 and CDR2: LNHDA and SQIVND (reference sequence). The germline V and J ends were trimmed by 3 bases and 8 bases, with 12 bases remaining between them. The CDR3 DNA sequence: TGTGCCAGTAGTATGGGTCAGGGGCCTACGCAGTATTTT. Its protein is CASSMGQGPTQYF. The variable domain in full, completed from reference TRBV19 and TRBJ2-3, reads DGGITQSPKYLFRKEGQNVTLSCEQNLNHDAMYWYRQDPGQGLRLIYYSQIVNDFQKGDIAEGYSVSREKKESFPLTVTSAQKNPTAFYLCASSMGQGPTQYFGPGTRLTVL.

This clone was counted between two and nine times. The chain carries TRBV11-2 and TRBJ2-7; D might be TRBD1 (5 bases). This CDR3 comprises 11 residues. Trimming cost V 10 bases and J 3 bases, with 10 bases left between them. Germline V CDR1 and CDR2: SGHAT, FQNNGV. For the CDR3, the DNA is TGTGCCATCCAGCAGGGCTACGAGCAGTACTTC. Translated: CAIQQGYEQYF.

This clone was seen only once. Other DNA sequences in this specimen translate into the identical CDR3. CDR3 sequence (DNA): TGTGCCAGCAGTGAAGGAGTAGCGGGTGAATACGAGCAGTACTTC. The encoded protein is CASSEGVAGEYEQYF. The J gene is TRBJ2-7, the V gene TRBV6-1; TRBD2 matches 7 bases. The CDR3 covers 15 residues. The ends lost 1 base at V and 4 bases at J; junction bases unmatched: 7. Germline CDR1 and CDR2: MNHNS and SASEGT.

This chain links TRBV28 with TRBJ2-1, with D possibly being TRBD1 or TRBD2 (5 bases each). CDR1 is MDHEN, CDR2 SYDVKM, per germline. This CDR3 region has 18 residues. V lost 3 bases and J 0 bases, leaving 18 bases between the germline ends. CDR3 residues: CASSFLTWSGSSYNEQFF. The CDR3 DNA is TGTGCCAGCAGTTTCCTTACTTGGTCAGGGAGCTCCTACAATGAGCAGTTCTTC.

The CDR3 DNA reads as TGCAGCGTTGAAGACGCGGCAGGGAGGGATCAAGAGACCCAGTACTTC. Its translation: CSVEDAAGRDQETQYF. This chain uses TRBV29-1 with TRBJ2-5; 7 nucleotides align to TRBD2. In germline, CDR1 is SQVTM, CDR2 ANQGSEA. This CDR3 is 16 amino acids long. J lost 2 bases, V lost 0 bases, and 9 bases had no gene match.

The DNA for the CDR3 is TGTGCCAGCAGCTTGTGGACAGGGAGGACGGACACCATATATTTT. This translates into CASSLWTGRTDTIYF. This chain joins TRBV5-6 and TRBJ1-3; 8 positions agree with TRBD1. Germline loops: CDR1 SGHDT, CDR2 YYEEEE. V was pared by 1 base and J by 8 bases, with 8 bases of the junction left unmatched. The CDR3 sequence is 15 residues long.

The genes are TRBV14 and TRBJ2-6, with D perhaps assigned TRBD1 or TRBD2 (5 bases each). Deletions cut 4 bases from V and 0 bases from J, with 16 bases between. The CDR3 is 18 residues long. Germline V gene sequence: CDR1 SGHDN, CDR2 FVKESK. CDR3 loop: CASSLGRLDVSGANVLTF. DNA of the CDR3: TGTGCCAGCAGCCTGGGACGGCTAGATGTCTCTGGGGCCAACGTCCTGACTTTC.

This chain uses TRBV5-1 with TRBJ1-4; D is possibly TRBD1 (6 bases). The CDR3 runs 13 residues. CDR1 and CDR2 (germline): SGHRS, YFSETQ. The V and J ends lost 4 bases and 7 bases respectively, with 11 bases between them. The CDR3 DNA sequence: TGCGCCAGCAGCGAGGGGGAAGGTGAAAAACTGTTTTTT. Protein sequence: CASSEGEGEKLFF.

This chain uses TRBV18 with TRBJ2-1, with D perhaps TRBD1 (6 bases). The V end was cut by 3 bases, the J end by 2 bases, with 8 bases between. CDR1 is KGHSH and CDR2 is LQKENI in the germline V gene. The CDR3 is 14 amino acids. CDR3 loop: CASSPGTTYNEQFF. CDR3 bases: TGTGCCAGCTCACCGGGGACAACCTACAATGAGCAGTTCTTC.

This clone was counted a single time. The rearrangement joins TRBV2 to TRBJ2-7, with 12 bases fitting TRBD2. Trimming took 5 bases from V and 2 from J; bases not matched to a gene: 4. This CDR3 contains 15 residues. Germline V lookup: CDR1 SNHLY, CDR2 FYNNEI. CDR3 nucleotide sequence: TGTGCCAGCAGTATGGGACTAGCGGGTACCTACGAGCAGTACTTC. This codes for CASSMGLAGTYEQYF.

The rearrangement joins TRBV15 to TRBJ2-3; unclear D gene. V lost 0 bases, J lost 2 bases, and 6 bases lay in between. The CDR3 spans 14 residues. Germline CDR1 is LNHNV and CDR2 is YYDKDF (reference sequence). For the CDR3, the DNA is TGTGCCACCAGCAGAGATCTACTCACAGATACGCAGTATTTT. It is translated as CATSRDLLTDTQYF.

Points on this clone: The limits of the CDR3 on the DNA are not certain, so only TCRdb's listed CDR3 is given. V and J are TRBV5-1 and TRBJ1-2; whether TRBD1, the table's D call, matches the DNA was not checked. Including both end residues, the CDR3 is 14 amino acids long. Germline loops: CDR1 SGHRS, CDR2 YFSETQ. CDR3 amino acids: CASSFGPGDYGYTF.

On this clone: At the DNA level, this CDR3 is encoded by other sequences in the same sample as well. This chain uses TRBV10-3 with TRBJ1-1; D not certain. CDR1 and CDR2 (germline): ENHRY, SYGVKD. This CDR3 has 13 residues. V lost 6 bases to trimming and J lost 0 bases, with 8 bases between them. The CDR3 bases are TGTGCCATCAGAAGGGATCTGAACACTGAAGCTTTCTTT. This gives the protein CAIRRDLNTEAFF.

Details on this clone: Additional DNA sequences in this sample encode the identical CDR3. The chain uses TRBV5-1 and TRBJ2-5; 12 bases are shared with TRBD2. The CDR3 covers 15 residues. V shed 0 bases, J shed 4 bases, and the junction held 1 base outside the gene matches. Germline lookup yields CDR1 SGHRS and CDR2 YFSETQ. In DNA, the CDR3 is TGCGCCAGCAGCTTGGCTAGCGGGAGGGGAGAGACCCAGTACTTC. Translating gives CASSLASGRGETQYF.

CDR3 protein: CASAQSDRGQARETQYF. CDR3 bases: TGCGCCAGCGCCCAGAGCGACAGGGGCCAGGCCCGAGAGACCCAGTACTTC. The chain recombines TRBV5-1 with TRBJ2-5; 8 nucleotides match TRBD1. Germline CDR1 reads SGHRS; CDR2 reads YFSETQ. V gave up 7 bases and J gave up 4 bases; unmatched junction bases: 18. The CDR3 extends over 17 amino acids.

The rearrangement links TRBV19 to TRBJ1-1, with D perhaps matching TRBD1 (6 bases). Looked up from germline, CDR1 is LNHDA and CDR2 is SQIVND (reference sequence). CDR3 length: 13 amino acids. V lost 10 bases to trimming and J lost 6 bases, with 18 bases between them. CDR3 in DNA: TGTGCCACCCCCCGGTGGGGGCGTCCTGAAGCTTTCTTT. This sequence encodes CATPRWGRPEAFF.

The chain has TRBV29-1 and TRBJ2-5, with TRBD2 matching 9 bases. The J segment lost 5 bases and the V segment lost 1 base, leaving 8 bases of the junction unmatched. Germline V gene lookup returns CDR1 SQVTM and CDR2 ANQGSEA. The CDR3 spans 15 residues. The CDR3 protein is CSVEGASGKVETQYF. The CDR3 DNA reads as TGCAGCGTTGAAGGGGCTAGCGGGAAGGTTGAGACCCAGTACTTC.

The V call is TRBV7-9, the J call TRBJ1-1; 11 positions match TRBD1. The V gene's germline CDR1 is SEHNR and CDR2 FQNEAQ (reference sequence). The CDR3 covers 17 residues. After removal of 4 bases from V and 3 bases from J, the junction contained 10 bases not matched to a gene. As DNA, the CDR3 is TGTGCCAGCAGCTCCCGCCGGGACAGGGGGGGTGACACTGAAGCTTTCTTT. Translated: CASSSRRDRGGDTEAFF.

V usage is TRBV4-1 and J usage is TRBJ2-7, with 7 bases identical to TRBD1. The ends lost 4 bases at V and 2 bases at J; junction bases unmatched: 8. The CDR3 covers 15 residues. Germline values: CDR1 MGHRA, CDR2 YSYEKL. CDR3 region: CASSPTPQGAYEQYF. The CDR3 DNA follows: TGCGCCAGCAGCCCAACCCCCCAGGGGGCCTACGAGCAGTACTTC.

V is TRBV15 and J is TRBJ2-3, with TRBD2 identical over 8 bases. V shed 0 bases, J shed 4 bases, and the junction held 6 bases outside the gene matches. The CDR3 extends over 16 amino acids. From germline, CDR1 is LNHNV and CDR2 YYDKDF (reference sequence). The CDR3 DNA sequence: TGTGCCACCAGCAGAGATCTGGGACTAGGGGCAGATACGCAGTATTTT. Its translation: CATSRDLGLGADTQYF.

This chain links TRBV29-1 with TRBJ2-3; D unresolved. V lost 0 bases, J lost 0 bases, and 7 bases lay in between. Germline loops: CDR1 SQVTM, CDR2 ANQGSEA. The CDR3 has 14 amino acids. CDR3 DNA: TGCAGCGTTGAAGATAGCTATAGCACAGATACGCAGTATTTT. It yields the protein CSVEDSYSTDTQYF.

The V and J genes are TRBV21-1 and TRBJ2-7; the tabulated D call, TRBD2, remains unverified against the DNA. TRBV21-1 is assigned pseudogene status. This CDR3 region has 13 residues. The CDR3 loop reads CARPGRVHYEQYF. In DNA, the CDR3 is TGTGCCAGGCCGGGGAGGGTTCACTACGAGCAGTACTTC.

This clone appeared a single time. This rearrangement joins TRBV5-6 to TRBJ1-3; D gene uncertain. This CDR3 contains 16 residues. Germline V gene sequence: CDR1 SGHDT, CDR2 YYEEEE. V was cut by 1 base and J by 0 bases, with 11 bases left in between. The CDR3 is CASSLISGVSGNTIYF. The CDR3 region has the DNA TGTGCCAGCAGCTTGATTAGCGGTGTCTCTGGAAACACCATATATTTT. Full variable domain (outside the CDR3, taken from reference TRBV5-6 and TRBJ1-3): DAGVTQSPTHLIKTRGQQVTLRCSPKSGHDTVSWYQQALGQGPQFIFQYYEEEERQRGNFPDRFSGHQFPNYSSELNVNALLLGDSALYLCASSLISGVSGNTIYFGEGSWLTVV.

The V call is TRBV2, the J call TRBJ2-7; D unclear. Germline V gene lookup returns CDR1 SNHLY and CDR2 FYNNEI. The CDR3 contains 12 residues. Between the trimmed V and J ends, which lost 6 bases and 6 bases, there was a span of 12 bases. For the CDR3, the DNA is TGTGCCAGCAGGGTTGGATGGTCCGAGCAGTACTTC. Its protein product is CASRVGWSEQYF.

In its sample, this clone was seen a few times. This chain joins TRBV28 and TRBJ1-5; TRBD1 might be the D (6 bases). V was cut by 5 bases and J by 2 bases, with 13 bases left in between. This CDR3 has 15 residues. Per the germline V gene, CDR1 is MDHEN and CDR2 is SYDVKM. CDR3 DNA: TGTGCCAGCAGTGCACAGGGTAGAGGCAATCAGCCCCAGCATTTT. The encoded protein is CASSAQGRGNQPQHF.

In regard to this clone: Additional DNA sequences in this sample encode the identical CDR3. This rearrangement joins TRBV9 to TRBJ2-1; perhaps TRBD1 as D (7 bases). V lost 2 bases and J 0 bases, leaving 9 bases between the germline ends. The length of the CDR3 is 15 residues. Germline loops: CDR1 SGDLS, CDR2 YYNGEE. The CDR3 bases are TGTGCCAGCAGCGTCCAGGGGGGCTCCTACAATGAGCAGTTCTTC. It translates to CASSVQGGSYNEQFF.

This chain connects TRBV7-2 to TRBJ2-5, with 8 bases matching TRBD1. Trimming removed 5 bases from V and 5 bases from J; junction bases left unmatched: 7. Germline V CDR1 and CDR2: SGHTA, FQGNSA. The CDR3 runs to 14 residues. In nucleotides, the CDR3 is TGTGCCAGCAGCACGCCTACAGGGGGTGAGACCCAGTACTTC. Encoded protein: CASSTPTGGETQYF.